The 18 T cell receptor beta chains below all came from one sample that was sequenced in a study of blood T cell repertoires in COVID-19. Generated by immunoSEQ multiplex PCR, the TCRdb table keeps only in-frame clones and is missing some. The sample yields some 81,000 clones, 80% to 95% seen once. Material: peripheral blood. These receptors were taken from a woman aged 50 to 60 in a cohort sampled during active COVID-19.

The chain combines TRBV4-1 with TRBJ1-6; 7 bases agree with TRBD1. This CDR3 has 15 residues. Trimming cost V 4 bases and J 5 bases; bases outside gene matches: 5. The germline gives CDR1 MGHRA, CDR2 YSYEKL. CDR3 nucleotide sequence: TGCGCCAGCAGCCCCTGGGGGACAGATAATTCACCCCTCCACTTT. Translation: CASSPWGTDNSPLHF.

CDR3 amino acids: CASSLSGVPETQYF. The DNA for the CDR3 is TGTGCCAGCAGCTTGTCGGGAGTCCCAGAGACCCAGTACTTC. The V gene is TRBV5-4, the J gene TRBJ2-5, with a weak D call TRBD2 (6 bases). The CDR3 consists of 14 residues. Trimming shortened V by 1 base and J by 4 bases, and 11 bases separated the two germline ends. CDR1 SGHNT and CDR2 YYREEE come from the germline V gene (reference sequence).

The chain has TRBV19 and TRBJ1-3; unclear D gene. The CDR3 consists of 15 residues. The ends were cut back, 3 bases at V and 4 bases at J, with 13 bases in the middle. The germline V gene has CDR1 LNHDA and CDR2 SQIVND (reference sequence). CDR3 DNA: TGTGCCAGTAGTATCAGAGGGTCAATGGGAAACACCATATATTTT. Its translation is CASSIRGSMGNTIYF.

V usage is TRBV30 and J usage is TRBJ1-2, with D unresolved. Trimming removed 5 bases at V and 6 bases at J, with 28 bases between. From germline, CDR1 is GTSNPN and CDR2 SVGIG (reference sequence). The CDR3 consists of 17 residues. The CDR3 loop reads CAWPNLPEEAPGHGYTF. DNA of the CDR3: TGTGCCTGGCCGAACCTCCCGGAGGAGGCCCCTGGCCATGGCTACACCTTC.

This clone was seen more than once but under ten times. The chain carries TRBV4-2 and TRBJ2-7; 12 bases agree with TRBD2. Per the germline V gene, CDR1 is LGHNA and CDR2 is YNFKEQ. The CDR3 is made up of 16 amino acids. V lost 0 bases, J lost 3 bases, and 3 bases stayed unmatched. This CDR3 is CASSQDLAGGFYEQYF. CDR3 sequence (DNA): TGTGCCAGCAGCCAAGACCTAGCGGGAGGGTTCTACGAGCAGTACTTC.

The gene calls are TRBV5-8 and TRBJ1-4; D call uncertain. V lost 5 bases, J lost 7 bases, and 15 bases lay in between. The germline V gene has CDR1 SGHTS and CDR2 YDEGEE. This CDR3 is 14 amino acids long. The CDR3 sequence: CASSRGENSEKLFF. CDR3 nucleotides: TGTGCCAGCAGTCGCGGTGAGAATTCTGAAAAACTGTTTTTT.

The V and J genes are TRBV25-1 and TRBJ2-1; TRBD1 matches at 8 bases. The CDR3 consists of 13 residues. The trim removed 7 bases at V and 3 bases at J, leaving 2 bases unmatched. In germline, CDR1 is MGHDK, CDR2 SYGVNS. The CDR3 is CASKGQDYNEQFF. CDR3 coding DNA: TGTGCCAGCAAGGGACAGGACTACAATGAGCAGTTCTTC.

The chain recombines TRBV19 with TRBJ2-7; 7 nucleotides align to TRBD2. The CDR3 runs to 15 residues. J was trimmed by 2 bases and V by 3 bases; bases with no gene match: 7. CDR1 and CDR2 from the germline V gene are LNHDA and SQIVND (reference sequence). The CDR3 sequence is CASSISREGTYEQYF. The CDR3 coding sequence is TGTGCCAGTAGTATCTCCAGGGAGGGGACCTACGAGCAGTACTTC.

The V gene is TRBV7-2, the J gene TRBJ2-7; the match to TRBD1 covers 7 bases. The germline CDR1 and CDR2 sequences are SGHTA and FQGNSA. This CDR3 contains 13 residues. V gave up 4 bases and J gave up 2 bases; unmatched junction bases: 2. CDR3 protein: CASSSQGAYEQYF. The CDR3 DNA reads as TGTGCCAGCAGCTCTCAGGGGGCCTACGAGCAGTACTTC.

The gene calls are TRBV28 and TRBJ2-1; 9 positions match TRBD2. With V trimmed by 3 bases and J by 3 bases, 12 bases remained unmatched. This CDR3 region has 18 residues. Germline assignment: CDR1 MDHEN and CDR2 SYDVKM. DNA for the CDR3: TGTGCCAGCAGTTTCCCCCTAGGAGCGGGAGGCTTCTACAATGAGCAGTTCTTC. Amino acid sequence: CASSFPLGAGGFYNEQFF. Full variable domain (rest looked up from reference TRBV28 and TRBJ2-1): DVKVTQSSRYLVKRTGEKVFLECVQDMDHENMFWYRQDPGLGLRLIYFSYDVKMKEKGDIPEGYSVSREKKERFSLILESASTNQTSMYLCASSFPLGAGGFYNEQFFGPGTRLTVL.

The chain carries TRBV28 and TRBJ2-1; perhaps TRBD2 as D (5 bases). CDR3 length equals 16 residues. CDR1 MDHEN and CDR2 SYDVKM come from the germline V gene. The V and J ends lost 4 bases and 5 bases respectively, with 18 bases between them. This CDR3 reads CASSSGLPLNHNEQFF. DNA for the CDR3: TGTGCCAGCAGTTCCGGACTGCCTTTAAATCACAATGAGCAGTTCTTC.

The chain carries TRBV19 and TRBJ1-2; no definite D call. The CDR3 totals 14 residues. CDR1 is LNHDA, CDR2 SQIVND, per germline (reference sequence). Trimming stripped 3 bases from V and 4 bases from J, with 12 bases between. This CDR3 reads CASSIRTYTYGYTF. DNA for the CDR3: TGTGCCAGTAGTATCCGGACTTATACCTATGGCTACACCTTC.

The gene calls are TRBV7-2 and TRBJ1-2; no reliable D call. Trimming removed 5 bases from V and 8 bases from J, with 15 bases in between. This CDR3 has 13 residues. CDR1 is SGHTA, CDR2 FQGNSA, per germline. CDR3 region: CASSARVARGYTF. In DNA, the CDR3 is TGTGCCAGCAGCGCGAGGGTCGCGAGGGGCTACACCTTC.

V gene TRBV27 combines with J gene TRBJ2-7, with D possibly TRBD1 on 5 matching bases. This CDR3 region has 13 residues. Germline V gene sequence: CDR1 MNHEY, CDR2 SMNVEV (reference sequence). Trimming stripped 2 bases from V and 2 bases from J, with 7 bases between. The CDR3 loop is CASSLQGPYEQYF. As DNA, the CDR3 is TGTGCCAGCAGTTTACAGGGCCCCTACGAGCAGTACTTC.

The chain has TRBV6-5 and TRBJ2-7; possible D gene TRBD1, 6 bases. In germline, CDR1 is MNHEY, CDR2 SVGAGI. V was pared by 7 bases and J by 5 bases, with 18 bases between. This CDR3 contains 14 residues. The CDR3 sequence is CASTPQGARNEQYF. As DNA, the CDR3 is TGTGCCAGCACCCCACAGGGAGCTCGAAACGAGCAGTACTTC.

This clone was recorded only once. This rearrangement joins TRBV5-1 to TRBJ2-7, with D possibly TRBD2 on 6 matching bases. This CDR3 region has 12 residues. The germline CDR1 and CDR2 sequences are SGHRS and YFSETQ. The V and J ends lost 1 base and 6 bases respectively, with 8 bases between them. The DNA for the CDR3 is TGCGCCAGCAGCTTGTACGGGAGCGAGCAGTACTTC. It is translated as CASSLYGSEQYF.

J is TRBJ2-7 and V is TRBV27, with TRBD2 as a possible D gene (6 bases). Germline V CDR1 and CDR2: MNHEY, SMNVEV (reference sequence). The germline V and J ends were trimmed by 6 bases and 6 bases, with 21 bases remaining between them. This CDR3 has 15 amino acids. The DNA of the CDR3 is TGTGCCAGCAGCGGGCTACACGGGAGTCTGGGCGAGCAGTACTTC. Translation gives CASSGLHGSLGEQYF.

The CDR3 protein is CASSINRRPGITNQPQHF. CDR3 nucleotide sequence: TGTGCCAGTAGTATTAATAGAAGGCCAGGGATAACCAATCAGCCCCAGCATTTT. V gene TRBV19 combines with J gene TRBJ1-5, with a tentative D call TRBD1 (5 bases). Per germline, CDR1 LNHDA and CDR2 SQIVND (reference sequence). The CDR3 runs 18 residues. The V and J ends lost 3 bases and 3 bases respectively, with 21 bases between them. Based on the CDR3 plus reference TRBV19 and TRBJ1-5, the full variable domain is DGGITQSPKYLFRKEGQNVTLSCEQNLNHDAMYWYRQDPGQGLRLIYYSQIVNDFQKGDIAEGYSVSREKKESFPLTVTSAQKNPTAFYLCASSINRRPGITNQPQHFGDGTRLSIL.